Sequencing of this T cell receptor beta chain was carried out in a study of T cell responses to AZD1222 COVID-19 vaccine. Study-level results: Epitopes outside B.1.351 and B.1.1.7 mutated regions reportedly drew nearly half of spike TCRs. Baseline antibody screening turned up just a handful of seropositive AZD1222 recipients. Vaccine-associated CD4 TCRs spanned spike, dominant at 160-218 and 743-854.

A remark on this clone: Its antigen is undetermined.

V lost 3 bases, J lost 0 bases, and 5 bases lay in between. CDR1 is SEHNR and CDR2 is FQNEAQ in the germline V gene (reference sequence). The CDR3 contains 13 residues. The repertoire was sequenced with immunoSEQ multiplex PCR; TCRdb's copy has only in-frame clones and lacks some. The sample shows about 140,000 clones, almost 95% of them seen only once. The sample here was peripheral blood, taken 28 days after the second AZD1222 dose. V and J are TRBV7-9 and TRBJ1-2; no definite D call. This sequence was found in an adult who received the AZD1222 COVID-19 vaccine. The CDR3 is CASSFTSNYGYTF. The CDR3 coding sequence is TGTGCCAGCAGCTTCACTTCTAACTATGGCTACACCTTC.